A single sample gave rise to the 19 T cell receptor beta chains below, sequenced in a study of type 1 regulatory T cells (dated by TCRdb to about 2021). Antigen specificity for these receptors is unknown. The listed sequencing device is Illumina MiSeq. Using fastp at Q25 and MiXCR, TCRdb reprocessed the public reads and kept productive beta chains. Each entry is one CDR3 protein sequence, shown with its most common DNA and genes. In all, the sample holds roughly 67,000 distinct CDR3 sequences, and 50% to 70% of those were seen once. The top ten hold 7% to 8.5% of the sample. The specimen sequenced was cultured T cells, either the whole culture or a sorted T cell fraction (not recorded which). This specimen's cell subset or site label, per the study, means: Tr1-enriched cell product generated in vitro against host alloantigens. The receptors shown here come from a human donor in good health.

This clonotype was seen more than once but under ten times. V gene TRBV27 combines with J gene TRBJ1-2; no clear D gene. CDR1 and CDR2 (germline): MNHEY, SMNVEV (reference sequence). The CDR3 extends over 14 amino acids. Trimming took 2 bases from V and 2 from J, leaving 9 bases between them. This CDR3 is CASSLDAANYGYTF. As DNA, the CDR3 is TGTGCCAGCAGTTTAGATGCGGCAAACTATGGCTACACCTTC.

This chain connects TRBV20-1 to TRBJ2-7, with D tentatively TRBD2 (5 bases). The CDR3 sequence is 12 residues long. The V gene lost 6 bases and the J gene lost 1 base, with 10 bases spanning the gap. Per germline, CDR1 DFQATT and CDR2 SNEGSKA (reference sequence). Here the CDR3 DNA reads TGCAGTGCCCCGAGGGATTCCTACGAGCAGTACTTC. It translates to CSAPRDSYEQYF.

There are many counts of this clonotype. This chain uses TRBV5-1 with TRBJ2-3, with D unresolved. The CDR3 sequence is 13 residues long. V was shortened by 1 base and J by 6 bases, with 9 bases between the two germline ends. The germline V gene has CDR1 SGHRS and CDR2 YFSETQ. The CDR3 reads CASSLLSGDTQYF. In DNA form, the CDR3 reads TGCGCCAGCAGCTTGCTATCCGGTGATACGCAGTATTTT.

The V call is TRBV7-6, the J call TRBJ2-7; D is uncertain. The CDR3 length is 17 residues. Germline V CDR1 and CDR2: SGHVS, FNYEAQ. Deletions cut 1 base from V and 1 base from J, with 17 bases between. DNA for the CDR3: TGTGCCAGCAGCTTAGTTAGGTCTGCCACCTATTCCTACGAGCAGTACTTC. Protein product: CASSLVRSATYSYEQYF.

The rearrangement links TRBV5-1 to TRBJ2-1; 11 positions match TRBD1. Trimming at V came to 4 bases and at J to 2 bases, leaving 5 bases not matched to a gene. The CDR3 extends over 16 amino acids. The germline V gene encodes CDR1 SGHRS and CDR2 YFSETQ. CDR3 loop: CASSRPGQGAYNEQFF. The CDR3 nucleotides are TGCGCCAGCAGCCGTCCGGGACAGGGGGCCTACAATGAGCAGTTCTTC.

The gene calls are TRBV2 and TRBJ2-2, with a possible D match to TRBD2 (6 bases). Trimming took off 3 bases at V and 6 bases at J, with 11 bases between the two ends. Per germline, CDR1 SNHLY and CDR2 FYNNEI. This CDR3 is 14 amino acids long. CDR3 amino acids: CASSEEGGSGELFF. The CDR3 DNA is TGTGCCAGCAGTGAGGAGGGTGGGTCCGGGGAGCTGTTTTTT. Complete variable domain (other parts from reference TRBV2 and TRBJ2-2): EPEVTQTPSHQVTQMGQEVILRCVPISNHLYFYWYRQILGQKVEFLVSFYNNEISEKSEIFDDQFSVERPDGSNFTLKIRSTKLEDSAMYFCASSEEGGSGELFFGEGSRLTVL.

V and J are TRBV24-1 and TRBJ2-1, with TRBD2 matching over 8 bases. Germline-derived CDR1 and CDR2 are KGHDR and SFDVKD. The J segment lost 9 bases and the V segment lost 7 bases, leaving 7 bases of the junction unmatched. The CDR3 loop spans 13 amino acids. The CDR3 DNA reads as TGTGCCACCAGGGAGGGACTAGGTGGTGAGCAGTTCTTC. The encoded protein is CATREGLGGEQFF.

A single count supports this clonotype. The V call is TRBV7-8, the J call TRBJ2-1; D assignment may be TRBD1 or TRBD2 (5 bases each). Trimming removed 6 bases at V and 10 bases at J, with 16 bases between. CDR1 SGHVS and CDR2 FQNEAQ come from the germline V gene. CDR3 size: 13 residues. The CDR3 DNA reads TGTGCCAGCAGTCGACGGGGCTTAAGGGAGCAGTTCTTC. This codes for CASSRRGLREQFF.

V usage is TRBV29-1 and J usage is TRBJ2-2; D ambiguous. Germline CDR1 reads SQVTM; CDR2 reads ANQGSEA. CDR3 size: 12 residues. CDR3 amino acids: CGFLGNTGELFF. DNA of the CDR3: TGCGGATTTCTTGGGAACACCGGGGAGCTGTTTTTT.

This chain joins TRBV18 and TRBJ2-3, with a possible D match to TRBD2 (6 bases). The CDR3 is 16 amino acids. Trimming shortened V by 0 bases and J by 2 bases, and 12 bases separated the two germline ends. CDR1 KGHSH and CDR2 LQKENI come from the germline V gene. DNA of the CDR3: TGTGCCAGCTCACCACCCGTAGCGGCCGTCACAGATACGCAGTATTTT. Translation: CASSPPVAAVTDTQYF.

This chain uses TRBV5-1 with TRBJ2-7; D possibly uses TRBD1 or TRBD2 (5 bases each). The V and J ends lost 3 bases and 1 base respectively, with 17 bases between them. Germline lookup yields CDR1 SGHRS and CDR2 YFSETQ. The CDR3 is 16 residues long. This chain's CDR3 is CASSWSPGPSSYEQYF. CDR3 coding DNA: TGCGCCAGCAGCTGGAGTCCGGGACCCTCATCCTACGAGCAGTACTTC. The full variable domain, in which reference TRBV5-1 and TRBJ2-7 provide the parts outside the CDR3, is KAGVTQTPRYLIKTRGQQVTLSCSPISGHRSVSWYQQTPGQGLQFLFEYFSETQRNKGNFPGRFSGRQFSNSRSEMNVSTLELGDSALYLCASSWSPGPSSYEQYFGPGTRLTVT.

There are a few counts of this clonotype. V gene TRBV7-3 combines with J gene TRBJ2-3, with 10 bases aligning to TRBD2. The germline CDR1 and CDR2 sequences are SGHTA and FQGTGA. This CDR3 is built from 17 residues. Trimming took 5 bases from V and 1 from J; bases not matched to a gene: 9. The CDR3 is CASSLNDGLAGTDTQYF. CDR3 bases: TGTGCCAGCAGCCTAAACGACGGACTAGCGGGCACAGATACGCAGTATTTT.

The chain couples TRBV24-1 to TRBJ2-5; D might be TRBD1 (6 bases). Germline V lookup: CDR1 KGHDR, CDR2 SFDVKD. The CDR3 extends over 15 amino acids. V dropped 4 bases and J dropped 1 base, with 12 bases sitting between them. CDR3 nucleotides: TGTGCCACCAGTGACCCCGGACAGCTCCAAGAGACCCAGTACTTC. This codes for CATSDPGQLQETQYF.

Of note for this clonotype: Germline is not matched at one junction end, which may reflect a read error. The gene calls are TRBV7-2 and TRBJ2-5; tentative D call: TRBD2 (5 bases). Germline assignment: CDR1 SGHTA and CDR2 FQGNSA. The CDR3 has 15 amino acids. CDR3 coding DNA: TGTGCCAGCAGCTTAGCGGGGAGTCCCCAAGAGACCCAGCACTTC. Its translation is CASSLAGSPQETQHF. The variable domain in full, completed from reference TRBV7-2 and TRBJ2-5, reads GAGVSQSPSNKVTEKGKDVELRCDPISGHTALYWYRQSLGQGLEFLIYFQGNSAPDKSGLPSDRFSAERTGGSVSTLTIQRTQQEDSAVYLCASSLAGSPQETQHFGPGTRLLVL.

The CDR3 reads CASGLGGQGPYEQYF. DNA of the CDR3: TGTGCCAGCGGACTCGGGGGACAGGGACCCTACGAGCAGTACTTC. The chain couples TRBV3-1 to TRBJ2-7; TRBD1 aligns across 9 bases. There are 15 residues in the CDR3. The trim removed 8 bases at V and 2 bases at J, leaving 10 bases unmatched. The germline CDR1 and CDR2 sequences are LGHDT and YNNKEL (reference sequence).

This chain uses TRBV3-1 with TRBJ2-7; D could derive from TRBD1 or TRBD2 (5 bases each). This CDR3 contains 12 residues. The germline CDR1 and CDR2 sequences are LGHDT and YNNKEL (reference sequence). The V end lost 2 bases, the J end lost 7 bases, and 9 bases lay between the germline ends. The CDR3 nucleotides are TGTGCCAGCAGCCAACCTGAGGGGGAGCAGTACTTC. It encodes CASSQPEGEQYF.

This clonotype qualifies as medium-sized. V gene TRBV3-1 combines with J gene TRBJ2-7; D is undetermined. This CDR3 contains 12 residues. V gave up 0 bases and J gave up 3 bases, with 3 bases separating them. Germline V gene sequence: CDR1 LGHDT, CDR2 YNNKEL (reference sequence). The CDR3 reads CASSQDRYEQYF. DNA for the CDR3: TGTGCCAGCAGCCAAGATCGCTACGAGCAGTACTTC.

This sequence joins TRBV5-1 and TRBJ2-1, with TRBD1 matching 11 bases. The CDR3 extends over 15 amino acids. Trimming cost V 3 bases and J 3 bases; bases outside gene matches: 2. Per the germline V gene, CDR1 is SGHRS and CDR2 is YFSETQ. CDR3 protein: CASSSGQGVYNEQFF. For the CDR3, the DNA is TGCGCCAGCAGCTCGGGACAGGGGGTCTACAATGAGCAGTTCTTC. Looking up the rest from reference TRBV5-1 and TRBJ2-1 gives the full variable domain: KAGVTQTPRYLIKTRGQQVTLSCSPISGHRSVSWYQQTPGQGLQFLFEYFSETQRNKGNFPGRFSGRQFSNSRSEMNVSTLELGDSALYLCASSSGQGVYNEQFFGPGTRLTVL.

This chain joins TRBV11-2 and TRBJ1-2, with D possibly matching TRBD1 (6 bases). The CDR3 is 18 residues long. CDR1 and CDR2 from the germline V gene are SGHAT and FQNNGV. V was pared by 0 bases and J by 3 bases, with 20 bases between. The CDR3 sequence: CASSLDYRGQTSYYGYTF. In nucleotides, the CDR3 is TGTGCCAGCAGCTTAGATTACCGCGGACAGACTTCTTACTATGGCTACACCTTC.